These T cell receptor beta chains were read from a single sample in a study of blood T cell repertoires in COVID-19. Repertoires were generated with immunoSEQ multiplex PCR, while TCRdb's copy carries only in-frame clones and drops some. The repertoire consists of 20,000 to 25,000 clones, with around 86% occurring once and the leading ten covering approximately 31%. Sequencing used peripheral blood. These receptors were taken from an older woman with active COVID-19. CDR3s include the opening cysteine and the closing phenylalanine or tryptophan. Fields, in order: J gene, clone size, D gene, V gene, CDR3 DNA, CDR3 protein. D genes are given only for firm matches. Clone size is shown for a subset of rows, as once, few, many or a class of expanded clone.

TRBJ2-1 - - TRBV7-8 TGTGCCAGCAGCTTAGAACAGGGACCCTACAATGAGCAGTTCTTC CASSLEQGPYNEQFF
TRBJ1-2 once - TRBV11-2 TGTGCCAGCAGCCACTACAGGGCGGGTAACTATGGCTACACCTTC CASSHYRAGNYGYTF
TRBJ2-7 - - TRBV7-3 TGTGCCAGCAGCTTAAACCCCGGGGGAGAGCAGTACTTC CASSLNPGGEQYF
TRBJ2-1 few TRBD2 TRBV6-2/TRBV6-3 TGTGCCAGCAGTTACTCTGGGACTAGCGGATTCTACGAGGTGGATGAGCAGTTCTTC CASSYSGTSGFYEVDEQFF
TRBJ1-5 - - TRBV6-1 TGTGCCAGCAGTGAAGCACGGGATTTCCAGCCCCAGCATTTT CASSEARDFQPQHF
TRBJ2-3 - TRBD2 TRBV5-4 TGTGCCATCCAGGCGGGAGCGGGGGGGAGCACAGATACGCAGTATTTT CAIQAGAGGSTDTQYF
TRBJ2-1 - TRBD2 TRBV5-1 TGCGCCAGCAGCACCGGACTAGCCCTTAATGAGCAGTTCTTC CASSTGLALNEQFF
TRBJ2-7 - TRBD1 TRBV14 TGTGCCAGCAGGTCGACCCGGGACAGCCCCTACGAGCAGTACTTC CASRSTRDSPYEQYF
TRBJ1-1 few TRBD1 TRBV19 TGTGCCAGTAGTTTACAGGGGGCGGCTCTGAACACTGAAGCTTTCTTT CASSLQGAALNTEAFF
TRBJ2-3 few TRBD2 TRBV7-3 TGTGCCAGCAGCTCCATGACTAGCGGCACAGATACGCAGTATTTT CASSSMTSGTDTQYF
TRBJ2-7 - TRBD2 TRBV7-6 TGTGCCAGCAGCGTACCTAGCGGGGGGTCCCACGAGCAGTACTTC CASSVPSGGSHEQYF
TRBJ2-5 - TRBD2 TRBV3-1/TRBV3-2 TGTGCCAGCAGCCCGCGGCACGGGGGGGGCGGGGAGACCCAGTACTTC CASSPRHGGGGETQYF
TRBJ2-3 - TRBD1 TRBV2 TGTGCCAGCTCGGGACAGATCACAGATACGCAGTATTTT CASSGQITDTQYF
TRBJ2-3 - TRBD2 TRBV29-1 TGCAGCGTTGAAGGTCAGCGGGGGAAGCGAGATACGCAGTATTTT CSVEGQRGKRDTQYF
TRBJ2-7 - - TRBV7-2 TGTGCCAGCAGCCCGGGCTACGAGCAGTACTTC CASSPGYEQYF
TRBJ2-2 - TRBD1 TRBV7-3 TGTGCCAGCAGCCGCGACCCACCTCGGAGGACAGGGGGCGCCGGCGGGGAGCTGTTTTTT CASSRDPPRRTGGAGGELFF
TRBJ2-5 - - TRBV30 TGTGCCTGGAGCTCCCCCGGGGGAGGGGGGGAGACCCAGTACTTC CAWSSPGGGGETQYF
TRBJ2-7 once - TRBV29-1 TGCAGCGTTGAAGATGGGGGGTTCGAGCAGTACTTC CSVEDGGFEQYF
TRBJ2-1 once - TRBV2 TGTGCCAGCATGTCCTACTCCTACAATGAGCAGTTCTTC CASMSYSYNEQFF
TRBJ2-1 - - TRBV10-3 TGTGCCATCAGTCGGGGTAGCTCCTACAATGAGCAGTTCTTC CAISRGSSYNEQFF
TRBJ2-3 - - TRBV5-4 TGTGCCAGCAGCGCGCGGTTCCGCACAGATACGCAGTATTTT CASSARFRTDTQYF
TRBJ2-7 once - TRBV5-4 TGTGCCAGCAGCTTTGGGGGCTCCGAGCAGTACTTC CASSFGGSEQYF
TRBJ2-7 - TRBD2 TRBV9 TGTGCCAGCAGCGTAGAAGGCGCGGGGGGGAACGAGCAGTACTTC CASSVEGAGGNEQYF
TRBJ2-4 few TRBD1 TRBV5-4 TGTGCCAGCAGCTCGGGAAGAACACAGGGACAGAACATTCAGTACTTC CASSSGRTQGQNIQYF
TRBJ1-5 - - TRBV19 TGTGCCAGTAGTATCCAGGGGTATGGTCAGCCCCAGCATTTT CASSIQGYGQPQHF
TRBJ2-7 - TRBD2 TRBV2 TGTGCCAGCAGCGGGACTAGCGGGGTGCTTAGAGAGCAGTACTTC CASSGTSGVLREQYF
TRBJ2-1 - TRBD1 TRBV28 TGTGCCAGCGCCGGACCAGGGGGCAATGAGCAGTTCTTC CASAGPGGNEQFF
TRBJ2-7 - - TRBV11-1 TGTGCCAGCAGTAACCCTCGGGGCGAGCAGTACTTC CASSNPRGEQYF
TRBJ1-1 - - TRBV30 TGTGCCTGGAGTGTACGGGGGACTGAAGCTTTCTTT CAWSVRGTEAFF
TRBJ1-2 few TRBD1 TRBV5-6 TGTGCCAGCAGCTTGGGTCGCAGGGGGCTCTATGGCTACACCTTC CASSLGRRGLYGYTF
TRBJ2-2 few TRBD2 TRBV6-6 TGTGCCAGCAGTCCCCCGGGGGTAGCGGGGGGCACCGGGGAGCTGTTTTTT CASSPPGVAGGTGELFF
TRBJ1-1 - - TRBV15 TGTGCCACAAGAGGGGAGCGGGGGAACACTGAAGCTTTCTTT CATRGERGNTEAFF
TRBJ2-1 - TRBD2 TRBV5-1 TGCGCCAGCCGAATTAGCGGGGGCCTTTTCTACAATGAGCAGTTCTTC CASRISGGLFYNEQFF
TRBJ2-7 - - TRBV14 TGTGCCAGCAGCCCACGCGGGCGCGGGGACTCCTACGAGCAGTACTTC CASSPRGRGDSYEQYF
TRBJ1-2 few - TRBV7-3 TGTGCCAGCAGCTTAACCCCTCGACAGGATCCCATAGATGGCTACACCTTC CASSLTPRQDPIDGYTF
TRBJ1-5 - TRBD1 TRBV6-6 TGTGCCAGCAGTCCGACAGGGCCTCCAGGCAGGGGGGCAAATCAGCCCCAGCATTTT CASSPTGPPGRGANQPQHF
TRBJ2-1 once - TRBV27 TGTGCCAGCAGTTTTCGGTTCTCCTACAATGAGCAGTTCTTC CASSFRFSYNEQFF
TRBJ2-7 - TRBD1 TRBV27 TGTGCCAGCAGAGGACAGGGGGCCCACGAGCAGTACTTC CASRGQGAHEQYF
TRBJ1-1 - TRBD1 TRBV27 TGTGCCAGCAGTTTATGGGCAGGGGGGAACACTGAAGCTTTCTTT CASSLWAGGNTEAFF
TRBJ1-2 - TRBD1 TRBV5-1 TGCGCCAGCAGCCTCACAGGGGGCAGCTATGGCTACACCTTC CASSLTGGSYGYTF